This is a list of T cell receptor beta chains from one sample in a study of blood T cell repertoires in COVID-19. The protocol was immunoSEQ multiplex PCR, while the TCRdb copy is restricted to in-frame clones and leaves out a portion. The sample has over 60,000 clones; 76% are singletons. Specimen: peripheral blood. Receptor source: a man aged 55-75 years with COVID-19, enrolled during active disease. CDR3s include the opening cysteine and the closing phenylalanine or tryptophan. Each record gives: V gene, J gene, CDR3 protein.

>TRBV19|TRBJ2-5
CATTGGLAGGLETQYF
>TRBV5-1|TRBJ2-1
CASRKDGGSYNEQFF
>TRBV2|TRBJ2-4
CASRQGEGIQYF
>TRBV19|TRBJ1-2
CASSIEVGTGDSGYTF
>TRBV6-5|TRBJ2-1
CASSLAVRYNEQFF
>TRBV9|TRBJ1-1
CASSVTENTEAFF
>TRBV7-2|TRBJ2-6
CASRGGRGRLSGANVLTF
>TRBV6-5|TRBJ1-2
CASNPATGLNYGYTF
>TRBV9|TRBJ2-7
CASSVTGEEQYF
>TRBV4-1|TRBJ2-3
CASSQTSGRRADTQYF
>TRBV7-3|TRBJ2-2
CASSFSSGGHTGELFF
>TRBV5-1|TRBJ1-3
CASSLNPGQGGNTIYF
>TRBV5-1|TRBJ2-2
CASSLAGNTGELFF
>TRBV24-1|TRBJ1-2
CATSFPGQGVGYTF
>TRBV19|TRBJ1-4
CASSNSIKEGGNEKLFF
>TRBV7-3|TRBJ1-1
CASSLAGGSTEAFF
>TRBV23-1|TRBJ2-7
CASTPTGLAYEQYF
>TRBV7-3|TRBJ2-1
CASSLAGRPMDEQFF
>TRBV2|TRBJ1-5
CASSGDDGGVSQPQHF
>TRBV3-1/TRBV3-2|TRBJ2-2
CASSQFSGLAGELFF
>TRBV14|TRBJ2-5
CASSQRLAGMTQYF
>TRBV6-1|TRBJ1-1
CASSEKAGTEAFF
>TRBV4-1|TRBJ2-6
CASRSPVSGANVLTF
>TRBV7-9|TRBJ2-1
CASSTPRLAAYNEQFF